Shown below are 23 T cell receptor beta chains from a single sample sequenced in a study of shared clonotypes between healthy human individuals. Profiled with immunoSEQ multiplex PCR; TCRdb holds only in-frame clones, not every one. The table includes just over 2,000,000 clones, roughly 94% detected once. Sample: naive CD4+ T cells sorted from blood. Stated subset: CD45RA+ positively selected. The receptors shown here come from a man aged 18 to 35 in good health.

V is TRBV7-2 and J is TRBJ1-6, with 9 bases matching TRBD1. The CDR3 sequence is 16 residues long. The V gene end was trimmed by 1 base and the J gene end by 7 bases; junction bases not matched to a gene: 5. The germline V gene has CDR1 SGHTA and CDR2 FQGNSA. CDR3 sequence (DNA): TGTGCCAGCAGCTTAGTTGAGACAGGGGGAAATTCACCCCTCCACTTT. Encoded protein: CASSLVETGGNSPLHF.

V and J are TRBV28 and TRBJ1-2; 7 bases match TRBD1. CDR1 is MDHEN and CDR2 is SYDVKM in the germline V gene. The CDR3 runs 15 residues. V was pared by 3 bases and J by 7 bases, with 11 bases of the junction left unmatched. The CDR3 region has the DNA TGTGCCAGCAGTTTTGGCAGGGGGGAACTCGGTGGCTACACCTTC. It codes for CASSFGRGELGGYTF.

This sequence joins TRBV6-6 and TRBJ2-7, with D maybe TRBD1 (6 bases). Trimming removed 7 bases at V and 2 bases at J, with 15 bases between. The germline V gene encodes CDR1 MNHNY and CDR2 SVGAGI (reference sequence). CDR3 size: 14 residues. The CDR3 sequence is CASIPADRAYEQYF. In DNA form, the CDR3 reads TGTGCCAGCATTCCGGCGGACAGAGCCTACGAGCAGTACTTC.

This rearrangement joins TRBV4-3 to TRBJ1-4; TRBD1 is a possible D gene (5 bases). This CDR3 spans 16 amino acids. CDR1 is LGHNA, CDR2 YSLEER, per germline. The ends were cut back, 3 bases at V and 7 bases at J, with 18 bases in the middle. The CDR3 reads CASSQDPGTGFEKLFF. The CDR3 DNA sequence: TGCGCCAGCAGCCAGGACCCAGGGACGGGGTTTGAAAAACTGTTTTTT.

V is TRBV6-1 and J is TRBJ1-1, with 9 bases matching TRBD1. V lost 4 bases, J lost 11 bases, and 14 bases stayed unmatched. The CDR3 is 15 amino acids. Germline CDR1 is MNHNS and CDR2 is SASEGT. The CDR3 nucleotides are TGTGCCAGCAGTGTCCTAGCCGGGACAGGGTGGGCGGCTTTCTTT. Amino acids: CASSVLAGTGWAAFF.

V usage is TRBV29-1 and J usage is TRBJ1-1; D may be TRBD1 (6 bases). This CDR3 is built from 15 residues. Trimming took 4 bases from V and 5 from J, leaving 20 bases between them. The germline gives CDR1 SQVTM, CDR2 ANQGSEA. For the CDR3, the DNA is TGCAGCGTTGTATTGCCCCCGGGACATGGGACTGAAGCTTTCTTT. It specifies CSVVLPPGHGTEAFF. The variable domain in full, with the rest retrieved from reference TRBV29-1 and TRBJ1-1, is SAVISQKPSRDICQRGTSLTIQCQVDSQVTMMFWYRQQPGQSLTLIATANQGSEATYESGFVIDKFPISRPNLTFSTLTVSNMSPEDSSIYLCSVVLPPGHGTEAFFGQGTRLTVV.

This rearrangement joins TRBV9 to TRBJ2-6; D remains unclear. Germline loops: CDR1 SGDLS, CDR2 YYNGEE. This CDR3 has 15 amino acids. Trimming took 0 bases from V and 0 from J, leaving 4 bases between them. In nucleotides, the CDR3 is TGTGCCAGCAGCGTAGCCGACTCTGGGGCCAACGTCCTGACTTTC. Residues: CASSVADSGANVLTF.

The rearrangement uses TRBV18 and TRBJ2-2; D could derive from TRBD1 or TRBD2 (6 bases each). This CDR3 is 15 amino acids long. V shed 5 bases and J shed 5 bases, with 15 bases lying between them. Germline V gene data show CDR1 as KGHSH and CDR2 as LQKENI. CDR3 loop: CASSSDRRGTGELFF. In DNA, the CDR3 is TGTGCCAGCTCAAGCGACAGGAGGGGGACCGGGGAGCTGTTTTTT.

CDR3 DNA sequence: TGTGCCAGCTCTCAGGACAGGGGACAAGAGACCCAGTACTTC. Protein product: CASSQDRGQETQYF. The chain combines TRBV18 with TRBJ2-5, with 9 nucleotides matching TRBD1. This CDR3 has 14 residues. Germline V gene lookup returns CDR1 KGHSH and CDR2 LQKENI. The trim removed 6 bases at V and 2 bases at J, leaving 4 bases unmatched.

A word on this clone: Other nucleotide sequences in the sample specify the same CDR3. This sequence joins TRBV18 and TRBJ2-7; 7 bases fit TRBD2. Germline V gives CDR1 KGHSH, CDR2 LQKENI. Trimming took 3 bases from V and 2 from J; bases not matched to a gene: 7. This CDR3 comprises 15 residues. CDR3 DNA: TGTGCCAGCTCACCCGGAGCTAGCGGACCCTACGAGCAGTACTTC. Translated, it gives CASSPGASGPYEQYF.

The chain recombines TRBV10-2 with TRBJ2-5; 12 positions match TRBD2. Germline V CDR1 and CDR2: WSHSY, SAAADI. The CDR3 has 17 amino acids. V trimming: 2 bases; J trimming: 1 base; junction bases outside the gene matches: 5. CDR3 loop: CASSEARTSGTQETQYF. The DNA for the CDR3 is TGCGCCAGCAGTGAGGCCCGGACTAGCGGGACCCAAGAGACCCAGTACTTC.

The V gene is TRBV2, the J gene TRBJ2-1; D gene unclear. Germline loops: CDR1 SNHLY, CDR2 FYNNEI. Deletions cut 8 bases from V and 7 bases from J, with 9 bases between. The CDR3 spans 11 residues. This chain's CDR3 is CASDQRNEQFF. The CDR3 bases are TGTGCCAGCGACCAAAGGAATGAGCAGTTCTTC. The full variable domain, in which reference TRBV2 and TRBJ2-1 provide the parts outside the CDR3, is EPEVTQTPSHQVTQMGQEVILRCVPISNHLYFYWYRQILGQKVEFLVSFYNNEISEKSEIFDDQFSVERPDGSNFTLKIRSTKLEDSAMYFCASDQRNEQFFGPGTRLTVL.

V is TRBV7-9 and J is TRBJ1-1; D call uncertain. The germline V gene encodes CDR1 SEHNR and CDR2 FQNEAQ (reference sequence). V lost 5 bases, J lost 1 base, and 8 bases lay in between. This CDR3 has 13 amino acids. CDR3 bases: TGTGCCAGCAGCGTTCAAACGAACACTGAAGCTTTCTTT. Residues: CASSVQTNTEAFF.

The CDR3 sequence is CASSLGVLYQETQYF. CDR3 nucleotide sequence: TGTGCCAGCAGCTTGGGAGTGTTGTACCAAGAGACCCAGTACTTC. The chain combines TRBV5-4 with TRBJ2-5, with D hard to call. The V and J ends lost 0 bases and 0 bases respectively, with 9 bases between them. The length of the CDR3 is 15 residues. The germline gives CDR1 SGHNT, CDR2 YYREEE (reference sequence).

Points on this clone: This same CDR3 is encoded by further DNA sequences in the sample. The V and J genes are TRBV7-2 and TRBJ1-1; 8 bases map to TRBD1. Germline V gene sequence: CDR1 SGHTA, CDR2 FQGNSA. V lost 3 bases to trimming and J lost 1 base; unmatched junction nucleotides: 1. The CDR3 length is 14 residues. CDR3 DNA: TGTGCCAGCAGCTTTACAGGGGGGAACACTGAAGCTTTCTTT. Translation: CASSFTGGNTEAFF.

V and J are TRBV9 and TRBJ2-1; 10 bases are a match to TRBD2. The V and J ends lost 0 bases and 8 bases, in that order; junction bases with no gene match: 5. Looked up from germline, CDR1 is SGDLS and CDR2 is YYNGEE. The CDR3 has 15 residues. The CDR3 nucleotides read TGTGCCAGCAGCGTAGCGAGCGGGAGGGCCCATGAGCAGTTCTTC. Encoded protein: CASSVASGRAHEQFF.

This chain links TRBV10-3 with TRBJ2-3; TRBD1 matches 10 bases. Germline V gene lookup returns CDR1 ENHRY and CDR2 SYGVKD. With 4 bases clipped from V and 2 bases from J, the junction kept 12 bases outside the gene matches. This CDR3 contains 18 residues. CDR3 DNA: TGTGCCATCAGTGCATACGTTGAGGGACAGGGGAACACAGATACGCAGTATTTT. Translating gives CAISAYVEGQGNTDTQYF.

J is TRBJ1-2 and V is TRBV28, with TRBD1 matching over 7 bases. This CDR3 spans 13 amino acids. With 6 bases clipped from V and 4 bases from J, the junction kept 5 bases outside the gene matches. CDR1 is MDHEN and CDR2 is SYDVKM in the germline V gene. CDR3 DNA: TGTGCCAGCAGAGGGGGCAATTTCTATGGCTACACCTTC. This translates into CASRGGNFYGYTF.

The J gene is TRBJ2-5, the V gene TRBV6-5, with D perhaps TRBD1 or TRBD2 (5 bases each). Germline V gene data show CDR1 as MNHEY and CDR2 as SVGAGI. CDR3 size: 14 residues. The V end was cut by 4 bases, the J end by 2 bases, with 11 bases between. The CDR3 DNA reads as TGTGCCAGCAGTTTAGGGACGTTACAAGAGACCCAGTACTTC. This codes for CASSLGTLQETQYF.

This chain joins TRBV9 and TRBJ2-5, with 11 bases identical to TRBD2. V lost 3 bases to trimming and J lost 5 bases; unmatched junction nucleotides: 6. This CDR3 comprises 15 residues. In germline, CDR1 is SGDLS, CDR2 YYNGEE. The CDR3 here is CASSAVAGGPETQYF. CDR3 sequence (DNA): TGTGCCAGCAGCGCCGTAGCGGGGGGGCCGGAGACCCAGTACTTC.

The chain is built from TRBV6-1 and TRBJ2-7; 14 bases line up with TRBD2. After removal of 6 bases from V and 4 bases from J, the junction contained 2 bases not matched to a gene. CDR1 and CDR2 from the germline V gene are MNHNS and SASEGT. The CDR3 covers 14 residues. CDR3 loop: CASRGLAGVYEQYF. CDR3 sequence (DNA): TGTGCCAGCAGGGGACTAGCGGGAGTGTACGAGCAGTACTTC.

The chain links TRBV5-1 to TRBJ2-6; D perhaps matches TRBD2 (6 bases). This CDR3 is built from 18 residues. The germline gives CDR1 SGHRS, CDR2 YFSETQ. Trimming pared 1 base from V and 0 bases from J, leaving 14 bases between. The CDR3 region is CASSLNVAEFSGANVLTF. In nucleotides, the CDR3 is TGCGCCAGCAGCTTGAATGTAGCGGAATTCTCTGGGGCCAACGTCCTGACTTTC.

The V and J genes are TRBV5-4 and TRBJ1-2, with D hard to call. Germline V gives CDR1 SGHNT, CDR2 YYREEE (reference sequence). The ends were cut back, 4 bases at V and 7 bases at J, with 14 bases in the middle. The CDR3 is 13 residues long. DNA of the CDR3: TGTGCCAGCAGCCCTACTCAAGGCAGTGGCTACACCTTC. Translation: CASSPTQGSGYTF.